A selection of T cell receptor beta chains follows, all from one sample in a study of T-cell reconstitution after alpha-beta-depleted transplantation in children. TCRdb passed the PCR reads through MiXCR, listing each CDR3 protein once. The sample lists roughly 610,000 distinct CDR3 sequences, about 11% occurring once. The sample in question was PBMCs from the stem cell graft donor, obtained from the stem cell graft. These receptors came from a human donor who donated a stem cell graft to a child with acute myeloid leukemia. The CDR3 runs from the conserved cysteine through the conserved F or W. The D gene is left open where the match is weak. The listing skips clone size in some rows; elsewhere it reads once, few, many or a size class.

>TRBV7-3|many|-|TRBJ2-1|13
CASRPAGSDEQFF
TGTGCCAGCCGCCCCGCGGGATCAGATGAGCAGTTCTTC
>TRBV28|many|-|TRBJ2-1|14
CASRAGLQLDEQFF
TGTGCCAGCAGGGCAGGGCTCCAATTGGATGAGCAGTTCTTC
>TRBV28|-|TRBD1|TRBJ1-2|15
CASSLSDRVFDGYTF
TGTGCCAGCAGTTTATCGGACAGGGTGTTCGATGGCTACACCTTC
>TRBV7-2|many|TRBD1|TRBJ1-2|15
CASRGQGASNYGYTF
TGTGCCAGCAGGGGACAGGGGGCTTCTAACTATGGCTACACCTTC
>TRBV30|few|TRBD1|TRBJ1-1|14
CALDRGSMNTEAFF
TGTGCCCTCGACAGGGGATCCATGAACACTGAAGCTTTCTTT
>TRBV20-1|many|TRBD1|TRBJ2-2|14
CSASYDRGTGELFF
TGCAGTGCTAGCTACGACAGGGGAACCGGGGAGCTGTTTTTT
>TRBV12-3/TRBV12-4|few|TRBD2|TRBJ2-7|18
CASRGGLAGGLSFGEQYF
TGTGCCAGCAGGGGCGGACTAGCGGGAGGACTAAGCTTCGGGGAGCAGTACTTC
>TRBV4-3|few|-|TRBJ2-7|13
CASSQETGYEQYF
TGCGCCAGCAGCCAAGAGACAGGTTACGAGCAGTACTTC
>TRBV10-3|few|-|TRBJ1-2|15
CAISEGLRANYGYTF
TGTGCCATCAGTGAGGGTTTACGGGCTAACTATGGCTACACCTTC
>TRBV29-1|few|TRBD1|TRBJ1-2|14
CSVPLRGQTDGYTF
TGCAGCGTTCCCTTGAGGGGGCAAACGGATGGCTACACCTTC
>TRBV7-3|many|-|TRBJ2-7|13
CASSLIPRGEQYF
TGTGCCAGCAGCTTAATCCCCAGGGGCGAGCAGTACTTC
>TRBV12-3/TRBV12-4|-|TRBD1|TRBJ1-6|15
CASSFGTAVGSPLHF
TGTGCCAGCAGTTTTGGGACAGCCGTTGGGTCACCCCTCCACTTT
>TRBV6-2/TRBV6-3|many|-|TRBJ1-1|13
CASSSDSYTEAFF
TGTGCCAGCAGCTCCGACAGCTACACTGAAGCTTTCTTT
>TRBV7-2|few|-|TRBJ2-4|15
CASSLGGWAKNIQYF
TGTGCCAGCAGCTTAGGGGGCTGGGCCAAAAACATTCAGTACTTC
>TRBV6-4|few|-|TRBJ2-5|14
CASPRGGAQETQYF
TGTGCCAGCCCAAGGGGCGGGGCTCAAGAGACCCAGTACTTC
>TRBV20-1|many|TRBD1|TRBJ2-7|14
CSARWDRGTYEQYF
TGCAGTGCTAGATGGGACAGGGGAACCTACGAGCAGTACTTC
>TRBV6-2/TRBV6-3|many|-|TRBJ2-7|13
CASSRDLNYEQYF
TGTGCCAGCAGCCGGGACCTAAACTACGAGCAGTACTTC
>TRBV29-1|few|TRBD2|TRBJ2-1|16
CSALGAGGSSYNEQFF
TGCAGCGCCCTGGGAGCGGGAGGGAGCTCCTACAATGAGCAGTTCTTC
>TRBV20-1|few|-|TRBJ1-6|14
CSAHPGAYNSPLHF
TGCAGTGCCCACCCCGGGGCCTATAATTCACCCCTCCACTTT
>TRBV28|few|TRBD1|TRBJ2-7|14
CASRKQGVSYEQYF
TGTGCCAGCAGAAAGCAGGGGGTCTCCTACGAGCAGTACTTC
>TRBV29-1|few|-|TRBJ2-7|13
CSASYGGSYEQYF
TGCAGCGCGTCGTACGGAGGCTCCTACGAGCAGTACTTC
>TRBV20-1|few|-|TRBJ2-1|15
CSAPQGLLLRNEQFF
TGCAGTGCGCCCCAGGGACTCCTATTGCGCAATGAGCAGTTCTTC
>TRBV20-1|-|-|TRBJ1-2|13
CSARVGRGQRDTF
TGCAGTGCTAGAGTAGGGAGAGGACAGAGAGACACCTTC
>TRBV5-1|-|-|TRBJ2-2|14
CASTPGQVTGELFF
TGCGCCAGCACCCCCGGACAAGTTACCGGGGAGCTGTTTTTT
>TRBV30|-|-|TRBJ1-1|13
CAWSPRARGEAFF
TGTGCCTGGAGCCCAAGGGCCCGGGGTGAAGCTTTCTTT
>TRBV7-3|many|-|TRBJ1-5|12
CASSPRGKPQHF
TGTGCCAGCAGCCCAAGGGGGAAGCCCCAGCATTTT
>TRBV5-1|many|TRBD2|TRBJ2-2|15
CASSLVASGTGELFF
TGCGCCAGCAGCTTGGTTGCTAGCGGCACCGGGGAGCTGTTTTTT
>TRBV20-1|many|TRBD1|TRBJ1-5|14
CSAGQGDPNQPQHF
TGCAGTGCTGGACAGGGGGACCCGAATCAGCCCCAGCATTTT
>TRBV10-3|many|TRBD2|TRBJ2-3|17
CAISGTSGRNRPDTQYF
TGTGCCATCTCCGGGACTAGCGGGAGAAACCGACCGGATACGCAGTATTTT
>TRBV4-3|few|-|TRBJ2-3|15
CASSQASGVADTQYF
TGCGCCAGCAGCCAAGCATCGGGTGTCGCAGATACGCAGTATTTT
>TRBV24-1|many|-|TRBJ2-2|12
CATSLMSGELFF
TGTGCCACCAGTTTGATGAGCGGGGAGCTGTTTTTT
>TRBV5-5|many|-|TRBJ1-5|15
CASSLDGISNQPQHF
TGTGCCAGCAGCTTGGACGGGATTAGCAATCAGCCCCAGCATTTT
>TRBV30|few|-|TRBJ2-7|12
CAWSAQPYEQYF
TGTGCCTGGAGTGCCCAACCCTACGAGCAGTACTTC
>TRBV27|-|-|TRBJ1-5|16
CASSLSGQYSNQPQHF
TGTGCCAGCAGTTTATCAGGGCAGTATAGCAATCAGCCCCAGCATTTT
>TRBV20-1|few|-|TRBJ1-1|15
CSARDRQGRDTEAFF
TGCAGTGCTAGAGATAGGCAGGGTCGGGACACTGAAGCTTTCTTT
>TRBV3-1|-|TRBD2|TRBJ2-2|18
CASSQVTSGRRGTGELFF
TGTGCCAGCAGCCAAGTGACTAGCGGGAGACGGGGCACCGGGGAGCTGTTTTTT
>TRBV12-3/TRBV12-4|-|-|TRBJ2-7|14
CASSQHREAGEQYF
TGTGCCAGCAGTCAACACAGGGAAGCGGGCGAGCAGTACTTC
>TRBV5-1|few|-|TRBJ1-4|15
CASSPRGGRNEKLFF
TGCGCCAGCAGCCCACGTGGGGGAAGAAATGAAAAACTGTTTTTT
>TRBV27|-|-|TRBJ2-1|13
CASQRSLYNEQFF
TGTGCCAGCCAAAGGTCCCTATACAATGAGCAGTTCTTC
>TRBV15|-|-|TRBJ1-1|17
CATSAPGRRGMNTEAFF
TGTGCCACCAGCGCCCCAGGGAGGAGGGGGATGAACACTGAAGCTTTCTTT
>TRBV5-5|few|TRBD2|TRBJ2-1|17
CASSLVWSGSSYNEQFF
TGTGCCAGCAGCTTGGTATGGAGCGGGAGCTCCTACAATGAGCAGTTCTTC
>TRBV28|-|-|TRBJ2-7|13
CASSLRVPNEQYF
TGTGCCAGCAGTTTACGAGTTCCCAACGAGCAGTACTTC
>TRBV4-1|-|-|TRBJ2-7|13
CASSPVNPYEQYF
TGTGCCAGCAGCCCCGTGAATCCCTACGAGCAGTACTTC
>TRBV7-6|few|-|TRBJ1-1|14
CASSLASGGDEAFF
TGTGCCAGCAGCTTAGCGTCCGGGGGCGATGAAGCTTTCTTT
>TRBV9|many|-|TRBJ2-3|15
CASSVDPTSTDTQYF
TGTGCCAGCAGCGTAGACCCAACTAGCACAGATACGCAGTATTTT
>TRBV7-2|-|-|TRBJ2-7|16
CASSYATGSSLYEQYF
TGTGCCAGCAGCTACGCTACCGGGAGCTCGCTATACGAGCAGTACTTC
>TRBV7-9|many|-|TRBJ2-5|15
CASSLDGGTGETQYF
TGTGCCAGCAGCTTAGACGGGGGAACGGGAGAGACCCAGTACTTC
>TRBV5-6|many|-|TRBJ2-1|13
CASSRRTPNEQFF
TGTGCCAGCAGCCGTCGGACCCCCAATGAGCAGTTCTTC
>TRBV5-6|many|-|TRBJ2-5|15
CASSSDWESQETQYF
TGTGCCAGCAGCTCCGACTGGGAGTCACAAGAGACCCAGTACTTC
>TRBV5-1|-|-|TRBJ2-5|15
CASSLAPSDSETQYF
TGCGCCAGCAGCTTGGCGCCTAGCGATTCGGAGACCCAGTACTTC
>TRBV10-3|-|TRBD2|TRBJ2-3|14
CAIRSAGGADTQYF
TGTGCCATCAGGTCAGCGGGAGGGGCAGATACGCAGTATTTT
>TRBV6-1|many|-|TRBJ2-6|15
CASSRSLAGANVLTF
TGTGCCAGCAGTAGAAGCCTGGCTGGGGCCAACGTCCTGACTTTC
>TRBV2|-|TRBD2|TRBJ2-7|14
CASSEMAGGDEQYF
TGTGCCAGCAGTGAAATGGCGGGAGGTGACGAGCAGTACTTC
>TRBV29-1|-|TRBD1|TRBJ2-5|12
CSVRAGGETQYF
TGCAGCGTTCGGGCAGGGGGAGAGACCCAGTACTTC
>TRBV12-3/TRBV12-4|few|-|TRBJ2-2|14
CASTALAITGELFF
TGTGCCAGCACCGCCCTAGCCATAACCGGGGAGCTGTTTTTT
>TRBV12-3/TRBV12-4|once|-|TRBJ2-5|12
CASSFREGTQYF
TGTGCCAGCAGTTTCAGGGAAGGGACCCAGTACTTC